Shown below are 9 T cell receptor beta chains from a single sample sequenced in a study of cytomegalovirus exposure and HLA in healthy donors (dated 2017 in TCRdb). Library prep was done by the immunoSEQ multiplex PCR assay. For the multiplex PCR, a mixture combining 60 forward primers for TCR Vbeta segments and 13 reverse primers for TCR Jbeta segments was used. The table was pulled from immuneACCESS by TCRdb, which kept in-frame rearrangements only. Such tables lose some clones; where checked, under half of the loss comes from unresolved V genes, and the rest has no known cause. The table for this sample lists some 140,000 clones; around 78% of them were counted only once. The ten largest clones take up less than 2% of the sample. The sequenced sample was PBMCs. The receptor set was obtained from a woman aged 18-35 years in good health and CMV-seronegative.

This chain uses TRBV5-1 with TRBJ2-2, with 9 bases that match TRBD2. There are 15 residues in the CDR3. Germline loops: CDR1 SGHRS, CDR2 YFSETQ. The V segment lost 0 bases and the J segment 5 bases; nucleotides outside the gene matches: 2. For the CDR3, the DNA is TGCGCCAGCAGCTTGGTAGCGGGAGAAACCGGGGAGCTGTTTTTT. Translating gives CASSLVAGETGELFF. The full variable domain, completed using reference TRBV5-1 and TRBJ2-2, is KAGVTQTPRYLIKTRGQQVTLSCSPISGHRSVSWYQQTPGQGLQFLFEYFSETQRNKGNFPGRFSGRQFSNSRSEMNVSTLELGDSALYLCASSLVAGETGELFFGEGSRLTVL.

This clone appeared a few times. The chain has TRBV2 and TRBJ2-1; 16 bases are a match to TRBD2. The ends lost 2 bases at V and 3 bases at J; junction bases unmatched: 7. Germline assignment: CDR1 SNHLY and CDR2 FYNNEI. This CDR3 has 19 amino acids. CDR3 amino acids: CASSETGTSGRAGYNEQFF. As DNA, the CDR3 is TGTGCCAGCAGTGAAACCGGGACTAGCGGGAGGGCCGGCTACAATGAGCAGTTCTTC.

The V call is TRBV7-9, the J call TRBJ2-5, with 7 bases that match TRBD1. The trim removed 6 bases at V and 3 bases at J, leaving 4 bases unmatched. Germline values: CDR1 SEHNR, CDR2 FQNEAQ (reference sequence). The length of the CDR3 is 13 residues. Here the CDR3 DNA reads TGTGCCAGCAGTTCCACAGGGGAAGAGACCCAGTACTTC. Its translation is CASSSTGEETQYF.

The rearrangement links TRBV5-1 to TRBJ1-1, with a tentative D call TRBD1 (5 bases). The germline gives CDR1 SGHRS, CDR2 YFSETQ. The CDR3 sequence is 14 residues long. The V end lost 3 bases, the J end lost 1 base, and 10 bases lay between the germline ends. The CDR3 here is CASSYGHENTEAFF. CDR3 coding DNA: TGCGCCAGCAGCTACGGACACGAGAACACTGAAGCTTTCTTT.

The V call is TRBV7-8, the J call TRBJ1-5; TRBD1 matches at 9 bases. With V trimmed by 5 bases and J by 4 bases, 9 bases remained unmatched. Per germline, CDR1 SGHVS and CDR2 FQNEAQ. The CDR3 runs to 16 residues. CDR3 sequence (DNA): TGTGCCAGCAGCCTGATGGGACAGGGCAAGAATCAGCCCCAGCATTTT. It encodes CASSLMGQGKNQPQHF.

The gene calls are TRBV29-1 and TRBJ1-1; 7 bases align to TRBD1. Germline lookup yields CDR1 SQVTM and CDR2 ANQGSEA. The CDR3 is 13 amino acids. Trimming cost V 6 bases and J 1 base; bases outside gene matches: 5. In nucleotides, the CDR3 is TGCAGCGTAGGAGGGGGCACGAACACTGAAGCTTTCTTT. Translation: CSVGGGTNTEAFF.

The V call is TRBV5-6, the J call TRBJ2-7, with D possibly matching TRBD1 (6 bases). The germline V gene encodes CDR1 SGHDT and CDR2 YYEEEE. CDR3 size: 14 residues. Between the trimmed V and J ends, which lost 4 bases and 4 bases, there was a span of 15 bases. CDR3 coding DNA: TGTGCCAGCAGCCAGAATCAGGGGTTGTACGAGCAGTACTTC. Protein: CASSQNQGLYEQYF.

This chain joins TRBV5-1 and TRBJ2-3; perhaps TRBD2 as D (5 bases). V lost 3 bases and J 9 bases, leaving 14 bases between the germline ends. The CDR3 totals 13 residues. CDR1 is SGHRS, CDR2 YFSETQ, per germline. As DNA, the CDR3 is TGCGCCAGCAGCTCTAGCCTAGGCCAAACGCAGTATTTT. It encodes CASSSSLGQTQYF.

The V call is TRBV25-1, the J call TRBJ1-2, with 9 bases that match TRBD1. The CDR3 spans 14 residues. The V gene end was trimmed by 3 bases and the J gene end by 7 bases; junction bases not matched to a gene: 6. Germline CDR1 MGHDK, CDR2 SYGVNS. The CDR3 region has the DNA TGTGCCAGCAGTGAGGGACAGGGTTTTAGTGGCTACACCTTC. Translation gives CASSEGQGFSGYTF.